This is a list of T cell receptor beta chains from one sample in a study of T-cell memory formation after mild COVID-19. TCRdb processed the 5' RACE reads anew with MiXCR; each CDR3 protein has one entry. This sample has about 350,000 distinct CDR3 sequences, with under 30% found just once. Sequencing was performed on PBMCs or a T cell subset sorted from them (not recorded which). These receptors all come from an adult woman who had mild COVID-19 (a few samples of this study predate the infection). Cell type and time point are not known. Both conserved end residues are part of each CDR3. Each record gives: clone size, J gene, V gene, CDR3 length, D gene, CDR3 DNA, CDR3 protein. A D gene is named only where the DNA matches it firmly. Not every row has a clone size; where given, it reads once, few, many or a size class.

abundance: -
j_gene: TRBJ2-1
v_gene: TRBV4-1
len: 16
d_gene: -
CDR3nt: TGCGCCAGCAGCCAGGTTAAGATAGGGTTTCAGGATGAGCAGTTCTTC
CDR3aa: CASSQVKIGFQDEQFF

abundance: few
j_gene: TRBJ2-1
v_gene: TRBV12-3/TRBV12-4
len: 15
d_gene: TRBD1
CDR3nt: TGTGCCAGCAGTCCCCAGGGGGCCATGCCCAATGAGCAGTTCTTC
CDR3aa: CASSPQGAMPNEQFF

abundance: few
j_gene: TRBJ2-1
v_gene: TRBV29-1
len: 13
d_gene: -
CDR3nt: TGCAGCGTTGAACGTGACAGAAGGAATGAGCAGTTCTTC
CDR3aa: CSVERDRRNEQFF

abundance: -
j_gene: TRBJ2-5
v_gene: TRBV24-1
len: 15
d_gene: -
CDR3nt: TGTGCCACCAGTGATGGGGGACAACGAGGGTCCTCCCAGTACTTC
CDR3aa: CATSDGGQRGSSQYF

abundance: -
j_gene: TRBJ2-3
v_gene: TRBV12-3/TRBV12-4
len: 13
d_gene: -
CDR3nt: TGTGCCAGCAGTTCGTATACAAGGGGTACGCAGTATTTT
CDR3aa: CASSSYTRGTQYF

abundance: -
j_gene: TRBJ2-7
v_gene: TRBV7-3
len: 15
d_gene: -
CDR3nt: TGTGCCAGCAGCCCCACGCAAGGACTGGTAGGGGGGCAGTACTTC
CDR3aa: CASSPTQGLVGGQYF

abundance: -
j_gene: TRBJ1-5
v_gene: TRBV20-1
len: 13
d_gene: -
CDR3nt: TGCAGTGCTAGAGTTATGATGGCTCAGCCCCAGCATTTT
CDR3aa: CSARVMMAQPQHF

abundance: many
j_gene: TRBJ2-2
v_gene: TRBV5-1
len: 15
d_gene: TRBD1
CDR3nt: TGCGCCAGCAGCAAGGGGGCGGATCCAACCGGGGAGCTGTTTTTT
CDR3aa: CASSKGADPTGELFF

abundance: -
j_gene: TRBJ2-7
v_gene: TRBV9
len: 15
d_gene: TRBD1
CDR3nt: TGTGCCAGCAGCGTACGGTCCCAGGGGGCCTACGAGCAGTACTTC
CDR3aa: CASSVRSQGAYEQYF

abundance: -
j_gene: TRBJ2-7
v_gene: TRBV20-1
len: 13
d_gene: -
CDR3nt: TGCAGTGCTCAAAAGACCGGCTCCTACGAGCAGTACTTC
CDR3aa: CSAQKTGSYEQYF

abundance: -
j_gene: TRBJ2-3
v_gene: TRBV5-6
len: 16
d_gene: TRBD2
CDR3nt: TGTGCCAGCAGCTTGGTGGCTAGCGGGCACACAGATACGCAGTATTTT
CDR3aa: CASSLVASGHTDTQYF

abundance: -
j_gene: TRBJ2-7
v_gene: TRBV21-1
len: 17
d_gene: -
CDR3nt: TGTGCCAGCAGCAAAAGTCCGGGCAGCGGGAGAAACTACGAGCAGTACTTC
CDR3aa: CASSKSPGSGRNYEQYF

abundance: few
j_gene: TRBJ2-2
v_gene: TRBV12-3/TRBV12-4
len: 16
d_gene: TRBD2
CDR3nt: TGTGCCAGCAGTCCCATACGCGGGGGAAGCACCGGGGAGCTGTTTTTT
CDR3aa: CASSPIRGGSTGELFF

abundance: -
j_gene: TRBJ2-3
v_gene: TRBV12-3/TRBV12-4
len: 16
d_gene: -
CDR3nt: TGTGCCAGCAGCCAAATCCCGACGGGGATAACAGATACGCAGTATTTT
CDR3aa: CASSQIPTGITDTQYF

abundance: few
j_gene: TRBJ2-7
v_gene: TRBV4-3
len: 13
d_gene: -
CDR3nt: TGCGCCAGCAGCCACGGCCGGTTATACGAGCAGTACTTC
CDR3aa: CASSHGRLYEQYF

abundance: -
j_gene: TRBJ1-5
v_gene: TRBV7-2
len: 15
d_gene: -
CDR3nt: TGTGCCAGCAGCTTAGGCGTCAGCCCCAATCAGCCCCAGCATTTT
CDR3aa: CASSLGVSPNQPQHF

abundance: -
j_gene: TRBJ1-2
v_gene: TRBV9
len: 15
d_gene: TRBD1
CDR3nt: TGTGCCAGCAGCGTAACAGGACAGGGCCCTTATGGCTACACCTTC
CDR3aa: CASSVTGQGPYGYTF

abundance: -
j_gene: TRBJ2-7
v_gene: TRBV2
len: 13
d_gene: TRBD1
CDR3nt: TGTGCCAGCAGTGGACAGGGGGCCGACGAGCAGTACTTC
CDR3aa: CASSGQGADEQYF

abundance: few
j_gene: TRBJ2-7
v_gene: TRBV7-9
len: 14
d_gene: TRBD1
CDR3nt: TGTGCCAGCAGCAGACAGGGGACCACCTACGAGCAGTACTTC
CDR3aa: CASSRQGTTYEQYF

abundance: -
j_gene: TRBJ2-1
v_gene: TRBV5-1
len: 17
d_gene: TRBD1
CDR3nt: TGCGCCAGCAGCCAGGATCCGGGACAGGGGACCTACAATGAGCAGTTCTTC
CDR3aa: CASSQDPGQGTYNEQFF

abundance: -
j_gene: TRBJ1-1
v_gene: TRBV5-1
len: 12
d_gene: -
CDR3nt: TGCGCCAGCAGCTCTACAGGGACTGAAGCTTTCTTT
CDR3aa: CASSSTGTEAFF

abundance: -
j_gene: TRBJ2-2
v_gene: TRBV4-1
len: 16
d_gene: -
CDR3nt: TGCGCCAGCAGCCAAGATCGGGCTTTCCCCACCGGGGAGCTGTTTTTT
CDR3aa: CASSQDRAFPTGELFF